One sample yielded the 27 T cell receptor beta chains listed below, sequenced in a study of T cell repertoires in cytomegalovirus infection. One entry per CDR3 protein results from TCRdb running MiXCR on the reads. The table lists around 95,000 distinct CDR3 sequences, 25% to 35% of them singletons. No cognate antigen is known for these TCRs. The sample in question was CD8+ T cells from cultured PBMCs, obtained from culture after CMV antigen stimulation. The receptors were sampled from a human donor in good health (CMV status not recorded). Some clones in this sample may be carry-over from other donors' samples.

The CDR3 coding sequence is TGTGCCATCACTACGACAGGGGACACTGAAGCTTTCTTT. Protein: CAITTTGDTEAFF. The J gene is TRBJ1-1, the V gene TRBV10-3, with TRBD1 identical over 8 bases. This CDR3 has 13 residues. The V segment lost 7 bases and the J segment 3 bases; nucleotides outside the gene matches: 4. CDR1 is ENHRY, CDR2 SYGVKD, per germline.

This clonotype showed up just a few times. V and J are TRBV29-1 and TRBJ1-1; TRBD1 might be the D (5 bases). Germline V gives CDR1 SQVTM, CDR2 ANQGSEA. Trimming took 3 bases from V and 3 from J, leaving 14 bases between them. This CDR3 has 14 amino acids. The CDR3 reads CSVDARGRDTEAFF. The CDR3 DNA sequence: TGCAGCGTTGACGCCCGGGGACGGGACACTGAAGCTTTCTTT.

The rearrangement links TRBV27 to TRBJ2-2, with 7 bases matching TRBD1. Germline V gives CDR1 MNHEY, CDR2 SMNVEV (reference sequence). The ends lost 10 bases at V and 2 bases at J; junction bases unmatched: 7. This CDR3 is built from 14 residues. The CDR3, as DNA: TGTGCCACCCGACAGGGTGGTAACACCGGGGAGCTGTTTTTT. As protein: CATRQGGNTGELFF.

The V and J genes are TRBV4-1 and TRBJ2-3, with D perhaps being TRBD1 or TRBD2 (6 bases each). CDR1 MGHRA and CDR2 YSYEKL come from the germline V gene. The CDR3 extends over 15 amino acids. V was cut by 0 bases and J by 2 bases, with 9 bases left in between. CDR3 bases: TGCGCCAGCAGCCAAGAACCGGGGGCCACAGATACGCAGTATTTT. Translation gives CASSQEPGATDTQYF.

This clonotype was observed many times. The J gene is TRBJ1-1, the V gene TRBV27; D not resolved. This CDR3 is 13 amino acids long. The germline V gene has CDR1 MNHEY and CDR2 SMNVEV (reference sequence). Between the trimmed V and J ends, which lost 6 bases and 1 base, there was a span of 9 bases. The CDR3, as DNA: TGTGCCAGCAGCCTAGGGCGGAACACTGAAGCTTTCTTT. This translates into CASSLGRNTEAFF.

This chain links TRBV7-4 with TRBJ1-2; TRBD1 might be the D (6 bases). Germline CDR1 reads SGHVT; CDR2 reads SQSDAQ. V was trimmed by 4 bases and J by 8 bases, leaving 23 bases between them. The CDR3 length is 16 residues. CDR3: CASSYLEVEGVYGYTF. CDR3 in DNA: TGTGCCAGCAGCTACCTCGAGGTAGAGGGGGTCTACGGCTACACCTTC.

This chain connects TRBV19 to TRBJ1-1; the match to TRBD1 covers 7 bases. V shed 7 bases, J shed 5 bases, and the junction held 10 bases outside the gene matches. The CDR3 totals 14 residues. Germline CDR1 and CDR2: LNHDA and SQIVND (reference sequence). The CDR3 is CASTPSPGGTEAFF. The CDR3 DNA follows: TGTGCCAGTACCCCGTCCCCAGGGGGGACTGAAGCTTTCTTT.

V usage is TRBV7-3 and J usage is TRBJ2-5; 7 bases match TRBD1. V shed 2 bases, J shed 1 base, and the junction held 4 bases outside the gene matches. Looked up from germline, CDR1 is SGHTA and CDR2 is FQGTGA. This CDR3 region has 15 residues. As DNA, the CDR3 is TGTGCCAGCAGCTTAGGCAGGGGGTCCCAAGAGACCCAGTACTTC. This sequence encodes CASSLGRGSQETQYF. The full variable domain, with the rest looked up from reference TRBV7-3 and TRBJ2-5, is GAGVSQTPSNKVTEKGKYVELRCDPISGHTALYWYRQSLGQGPEFLIYFQGTGAADDSGLPNDRFFAVRPEGSVSTLKIQRTERGDSAVYLCASSLGRGSQETQYFGPGTRLLVL.

The chain recombines TRBV7-2 with TRBJ2-1, with 9 nucleotides matching TRBD1. V was clipped by 5 bases and J by 8 bases; unmatched bases: 7. The germline gives CDR1 SGHTA, CDR2 FQGNSA. This CDR3 is built from 14 residues. CDR3 residues: CASSIGTGSDEQFF. CDR3 in DNA: TGTGCCAGCAGCATAGGGACAGGGAGCGATGAGCAGTTCTTC.

The chain employs TRBV15 and TRBJ1-2; D gene uncertain. CDR1 is LNHNV and CDR2 is YYDKDF in the germline V gene (reference sequence). This CDR3 comprises 20 residues. V dropped 1 base and J dropped 0 bases, with 24 bases sitting between them. The CDR3 loop reads CATSRAGGRNAPIANYGYTF. The CDR3 region has the DNA TGTGCCACCAGCAGAGCGGGAGGGAGGAATGCACCCATAGCTAACTATGGCTACACCTTC.

This sequence joins TRBV20-1 and TRBJ1-3; D is unresolved. Germline V gene data show CDR1 as DFQATT and CDR2 as SNEGSKA (reference sequence). CDR3 length: 15 residues. Between the trimmed V and J ends, which lost 6 bases and 1 base, there was a span of 16 bases. CDR3: CSAATEGGSGNTIYF. CDR3 nucleotide sequence: TGCAGTGCGGCGACCGAGGGAGGGTCTGGAAACACCATATATTTT.

This chain uses TRBV28 with TRBJ1-4; TRBD1 matches at 7 bases. The CDR3 spans 14 residues. CDR1 and CDR2 (germline): MDHEN, SYDVKM. Germline trimming cut 5 bases from V and 6 bases from J; bases unmatched to any gene: 6. The CDR3 loop is CASSDPRGDEKLFF. The CDR3 coding sequence is TGTGCCAGCAGTGACCCCAGGGGGGATGAAAAACTGTTTTTT.

The sample holds a few counts of this clonotype. CDR3 coding DNA: TGTGCCAGCAAAGATCAGGGGACATCTCCCCCAGGCACTGAAGCTTTCTTT. Amino acid sequence: CASKDQGTSPPGTEAFF. The V call is TRBV2, the J call TRBJ1-1, with TRBD1 as a possible D gene (6 bases). The CDR3 extends over 17 amino acids. With 7 bases removed from V and 4 bases from J, the gap between germline ends came to 25 bases. Germline assignment: CDR1 SNHLY and CDR2 FYNNEI.

This chain uses TRBV10-2 with TRBJ2-1; TRBD2 matches at 14 bases. CDR3 length: 17 amino acids. V shed 8 bases and J 3 bases; nucleotides not matched to a gene: 9. CDR1 WSHSY and CDR2 SAAADI come from the germline V gene. The DNA of the CDR3 is TGCGCCAGCGAGGGGACTAGCGGGGGTGAGGTCTACAATGAGCAGTTCTTC. This encodes CASEGTSGGEVYNEQFF.

J is TRBJ2-2 and V is TRBV7-2; D call uncertain. V was shortened by 7 bases and J by 6 bases, with 21 bases between the two germline ends. CDR3 length: 16 residues. The germline V gene has CDR1 SGHTA and CDR2 FQGNSA. CDR3 sequence (DNA): TGTGCCAGCATCAAAGACCATATTTCGGTCTCCGGGGAGCTGTTTTTT. Translating gives CASIKDHISVSGELFF.

V is TRBV7-9 and J is TRBJ2-3; TRBD1 is a possible D gene (6 bases). V was trimmed by 2 bases and J by 2 bases, leaving 17 bases between them. The CDR3 spans 17 residues. The germline CDR1 and CDR2 sequences are SEHNR and FQNEAQ (reference sequence). CDR3 region: CASSLWGLDSLTDTQYF. The CDR3 nucleotides are TGTGCCAGCAGCTTATGGGGGCTGGACAGCCTCACAGATACGCAGTATTTT. Full variable domain (missing parts from reference TRBV7-9 and TRBJ2-3): DTGVSQNPRHKITKRGQNVTFRCDPISEHNRLYWYRQTLGQGPEFLTYFQNEAQLEKSRLLSDRFSAERPKGSFSTLEIQRTEQGDSAMYLCASSLWGLDSLTDTQYFGPGTRLTVL.

Ten or more counts support this clonotype. This chain connects TRBV7-8 to TRBJ1-5; D is uncertain. Germline loops: CDR1 SGHVS, CDR2 FQNEAQ. The germline V and J ends were trimmed by 0 bases and 0 bases, with 9 bases remaining between them. This CDR3 has 16 residues. This CDR3 is CASSLADGVSNQPQHF. The DNA of the CDR3 is TGTGCCAGCAGCTTAGCGGATGGGGTTAGCAATCAGCCCCAGCATTTT. The complete variable domain, with remaining parts taken from reference TRBV7-8 and TRBJ1-5, reads GAGVSQSPRYKVAKRGQDVALRCDPISGHVSLFWYQQALGQGPEFLTYFQNEAQLDKSGLPSDRFFAERPEGSVSTLKIQRTQQEDSAVYLCASSLADGVSNQPQHFGDGTRLSIL.

The V call is TRBV7-6, the J call TRBJ2-2; TRBD1 agrees at 8 bases. This CDR3 has 15 amino acids. The trim removed 4 bases at V and 3 bases at J, leaving 4 bases unmatched. Germline V gene lookup returns CDR1 SGHVS and CDR2 FNYEAQ. The CDR3 nucleotides are TGTGCCAGCAGCTCTCAGGGGGCTTACACCGGGGAGCTGTTTTTT. Amino acid sequence: CASSSQGAYTGELFF.

This clonotype came up a few times. The V gene is TRBV4-1, the J gene TRBJ2-3; D may match TRBD1 or TRBD2 (6 bases each). Trimming removed 0 bases from V and 1 base from J, with 11 bases in between. Germline values: CDR1 MGHRA, CDR2 YSYEKL. This CDR3 region has 16 residues. CDR3 in DNA: TGCGCCAGCAGCCAAGAGTTAAGGGGGGGCACAGATACGCAGTATTTT. Translated: CASSQELRGGTDTQYF.

V is TRBV7-6 and J is TRBJ1-1; TRBD1 is a possible D gene (6 bases). With 8 bases removed from V and 3 bases from J, the gap between germline ends came to 10 bases. This CDR3 spans 12 amino acids. The germline CDR1 and CDR2 sequences are SGHVS and FNYEAQ. In DNA, the CDR3 is TGTGCCAGCCAGGGGACCTACACTGAAGCTTTCTTT. It encodes CASQGTYTEAFF. Together with reference TRBV7-6 and TRBJ1-1, the CDR3 gives the full variable domain: GAGVSQSPRYKVTKRGQDVALRCDPISGHVSLYWYRQALGQGPEFLTYFNYEAQQDKSGLPNDRFSAERPEGSISTLTIQRTEQRDSAMYRCASQGTYTEAFFGQGTRLTVV.

The chain is built from TRBV28 and TRBJ1-6; D may be TRBD1 (6 bases). CDR1 and CDR2 (germline): MDHEN, SYDVKM. The CDR3 spans 15 residues. The V end was cut by 6 bases, the J end by 5 bases, with 14 bases between. The chain's CDR3 is CASSWEGVNNSPLHF. CDR3 DNA: TGTGCCAGCAGCTGGGAGGGGGTAAATAATTCACCCCTCCACTTT.

V and J are TRBV19 and TRBJ2-1; D possibly corresponds to TRBD2 (5 bases). Germline CDR1 and CDR2: LNHDA and SQIVND (reference sequence). This CDR3 has 16 amino acids. V was clipped by 7 bases and J by 2 bases, with 18 bases between them. The CDR3 DNA sequence: TGTGCCAGTAACACTCTCGGGCTAGCTACCTACAATGAGCAGTTCTTC. Protein product: CASNTLGLATYNEQFF.

This chain links TRBV27 with TRBJ2-3; D tentatively fits TRBD1 or TRBD2 (5 bases each). Germline V CDR1 and CDR2: MNHEY, SMNVEV (reference sequence). V lost 0 bases, J lost 6 bases, and 13 bases lay in between. This CDR3 has 15 amino acids. The CDR3 protein is CASSLSGLATDTQYF. CDR3 nucleotide sequence: TGTGCCAGCAGTTTATCGGGGCTAGCAACGGATACGCAGTATTTT.

This clonotype was counted a few times. The chain carries TRBV6-5 and TRBJ2-7, with D possibly TRBD1 on 8 matching bases. Per germline, CDR1 MNHEY and CDR2 SVGAGI. The V and J ends lost 6 bases and 6 bases respectively, with 21 bases between them. This CDR3 has 15 amino acids. CDR3 DNA: TGTGCCAGCAGCCTCACAGGGGGGGCATTCGGCGAGCAGTACTTC. Its protein product is CASSLTGGAFGEQYF.

This clonotype was observed a few times. The chain uses TRBV12-3 or TRBV12-4 and TRBJ1-6; D may be TRBD1 (5 bases). This CDR3 region has 15 residues. V gave up 7 bases and J gave up 7 bases, with 17 bases separating them. The CDR3 DNA is TGTGCCAGCACCAAGGAGGAGGGGCAAAATTCACCCCTCCACTTT. It yields the protein CASTKEEGQNSPLHF.

This clonotype has ten or more counts. The CDR3 protein is CASRPTGTGNEKLFF. DNA for the CDR3: TGTGCCAGCAGGCCCACCGGGACAGGGAATGAAAAACTGTTTTTT. This chain connects TRBV7-9 to TRBJ1-4; 9 bases line up with TRBD1. Germline CDR1 SEHNR, CDR2 FQNEAQ (reference sequence). The V and J ends lost 6 bases and 5 bases, in that order; junction bases with no gene match: 7. The CDR3 extends over 15 amino acids.

This clonotype has ten or more counts. The V and J genes are TRBV7-2 and TRBJ1-1; D possibly corresponds to TRBD1 (6 bases). The CDR3 is 16 amino acids. The V end lost 1 base, the J end lost 3 bases, and 15 bases lay between the germline ends. From germline, CDR1 is SGHTA and CDR2 FQGNSA. In nucleotides, the CDR3 is TGTGCCAGCAGCTTAGTGAGGGGGTCGTTGGACACTGAAGCTTTCTTT. It yields the protein CASSLVRGSLDTEAFF.